The entry that follows covers one T cell receptor (beta chain) sequence. Its antigen remains undetermined. Base qualities were left out, and no much larger clone turns up one base away. This entry belongs to a study of cytomegalovirus exposure and HLA in healthy donors (dated by TCRdb to the late 2010s). Some background on the complete study: According to an earlier analysis of several hundred of the donors, 150 million to 200 million T cells yielded roughly 110 million unique TCR beta sequences and about 300 Gb of sequence data. About 300 gigabases of sequencing data and tens of millions of unique TCR sequences were included in an early release covering about 620 HLA-typed donors. The genetic ancestry cluster associated with self-reported Caucasian donors included 81% of the 398 genotyped donors. The aim of the study was to test whether cataloging public T cell receptors could identify signatures of past pathogen exposure. The study used immunosequencing to profile the T cell repertoires of some 600 subjects and linked those repertoires to cytomegalovirus serostatus. Besides the first cohort of about 730 subjects, a separate validation cohort made up of 120 different subjects was used. High-throughput TCR immunosequencing, statistical association of individual TCRs with disease status, and machine learning were combined to predict cytomegalovirus infection status. To study patterns of TCR occurrence, a later analysis re-analyzed previously published TCR beta repertoires from several hundred donors and added high-resolution HLA genotyping. In the later analysis, no new phenotypic data were used to find candidate immune exposures; instead, reliance was placed on TCR beta sequences and their occurrence across donors. In an earlier analysis of roughly 600 of the donors, high-throughput TCR beta sequencing was used to judge whether each TCR beta V gene segment behaved as functional or pseudogenic. Donor age, sex, ethnicity and CMV serostatus were compiled alongside the repertoire data. A later genetic analysis took genome-wide SNP genotypes for about three fifths of the roughly 670 donors and used that subset as a discovery cohort. Every repertoire in the discovery cohort had been generated on one and the same sequencing platform. Class I and class II HLA loci were covered by the typing at four-digit resolution. Typing coverage differed by locus: A, B, C, DRB1 and DQB1 were typed in about 620-640 donors, DQA1 in around 500, DPA1 in some 610, and DPB1 in just under 490. About five DR-DQ haplotypes were handled as single units for association and clustering because linkage in the cohort was strong. Among 398 genotyped donors of the cohort, an average of approximately 250,000 unique TCR beta nucleotide sequences were sequenced per donor, around 20% of them non-productive.

Its CDR3 holds 13 amino acids, cysteine through phenylalanine. The only DNA kept is the CDR3, 39 bases in frame from the first base. V gives up 7 bases and J gives up 4 bases, and the segment between their germline ends measures 10 bases. CDR1 and CDR2 are read off the germline V gene as SGHAT and FQNNGV. The cohort consisted of hundreds of healthy bone marrow donors. At the time of sampling, all cohort members were nominally healthy, though unrecorded immune exposures were likely present. The donor tested CMV seropositive, placing the donor among the 289 seropositive members of the cohort. Each donor provided a peripheral blood sample, and peripheral blood mononuclear cells were used for TCR beta sequencing. Genomic DNA extraction from the blood cell samples was performed with the Qiagen DNeasy Blood Extraction Kit. Results the study describes overall, beyond this receptor: Seventeen rarely observed V segments, including chromosome 9 orphons, were excluded from the earlier analysis of approximately 600 of the donors because counts were too low. The sequencing pipeline was judged likely to have produced a cluster of highly shared sequence variants as a technical artifact. At a false discovery rate of 0.05, a later analysis linked roughly 17,000 TCR beta sequences to specific HLA alleles. Roughly uniform sequencing depth across donors was assumed in presence/absence analyses, although this assumption may not hold. Linkage disequilibrium might explain the correlated functional status among segregating V segments, but an unknown experimental factor could not be excluded. According to a later genetic analysis, donors in an Asian-associated ancestry cluster had fewer N-insertions in productive TCRs than the approximately 630-donor mean. Assigning TCR associations to individual alleles was difficult when HLA alleles, especially DR and DQ, strongly co-occurred. Most CMV-associated TCR beta chains appeared to be HLA-restricted in a later analysis, and the HLA associations seemed to be driven largely by CMV exposure. In a later analysis, HLA-associated TCR beta chains were found to be more clonally expanded and to have lower generation probabilities than equally common non-associated chains. CMV serostatus was the only immune exposure information available for the cohort. In both the original and validation cohorts, the classifier was reported to diagnose cytomegalovirus status with high specificity and sensitivity. While some public TCRs were present in many individuals, most TCR sequences turned up only very rarely across donors. A further reported finding was that TCR beta sequences accurately predicted the HLA-A and HLA-B alleles for most subjects in the first cohort. This cohort had only TCR beta chains sequenced, and the lack of alpha or paired-chain data limited which features could be detected. Because HLA typing was missing for some donors at each locus, association tests included only the typed subset. A few of the identified cytomegalovirus-associated TCR beta chains were confirmed in vitro to be specific for cytomegalovirus antigens. According to the authors, the approach could potentially be generalized to other disease states and immunological phenotypes. According to a later analysis, parvovirus B19, influenza, CMV and Epstein-Barr virus appeared linked to several top co-occurrence clusters. According to a later analysis, TCR association rates differed among HLA loci, with DRB1 alleles showing the most associated TCRs and HLA-C alleles showing the fewest. A later genetic analysis associated a missense DCLRE1C variant with V-gene and J-gene trimming of TCR beta chains, and an independent cohort replicated the association. In an earlier analysis of approximately 590 of the donors, most TCR beta V segments appeared in productive rearrangements about 87% or about 30% of the time, broadly matching IMGT annotations. A total of 150 or so TCR beta chains were listed by the study as associated with cytomegalovirus. Some IMGT-functional V segments, including TRBV6-2 and TRBV6-3, could not be told apart with the 87-base-pair reads, so those segments were excluded.

The library was made by the immunoSEQ multiplex PCR assay. For the multiplex PCR, a mixture combining 60 forward primers for TCR Vbeta segments and 13 reverse primers for TCR Jbeta segments was used. A multiplex PCR assay on genomic DNA amplified the CDR3 region of rearranged TCR beta genes. Amplified TCR beta libraries were sequenced as 87-base-pair reads on the Illumina HiSeq System. The source study handled its data this way. In a later analysis, some 80 million unique TCR beta chains were counted across the approximately 640 repertoires, and approximately 11 million of these chains were shared by at least two donors. Raw reads were error-corrected and collapsed into unique sequences by a nearest-neighbor algorithm in which closely related sequences were merged to remove PCR and sequencing errors. V, D and J gene segments were assigned by aligning CDR3 sequences to IMGT reference sequences. For a sequence to be retained, a match of at least six nucleotides was required to both a V gene segment and a J gene segment. A rearrangement counted as productive if the CDR3 had no stop codons and remained in frame with V and J, and every other rearrangement counted as non-productive. Following IMGT convention, CDR3 was defined as the stretch from the second conserved V-encoded cysteine to the conserved J-encoded phenylalanine. Sequences without an unambiguous match to a single V gene segment were excluded from the earlier analysis of a few hundred of the donors. An earlier analysis of several hundred of the donors called V segments functional above 56.7% productive rearrangements and segregating when the between-donor standard deviation exceeded 5%. A statistical classification framework was developed to diagnose cytomegalovirus status using the catalog of TCR beta chain sequences. A later analysis assigned V and J genes by comparing TCR nucleotide sequences with IMGT/GENE-DB human TR gene sequences. The TCRdist pipeline was used in a later analysis to assign CDR3 sequences and most-parsimonious VDJ recombination scenarios. A later analysis defined each TCR beta chain by its CDR3 amino acid sequence plus V-gene family, and excluded reads lacking a unique V-gene family. In a later analysis, approximately 640 highly shared, low-generation-probability nucleotide sequences were removed to address suspected cross-contamination and a sequencing artifact. In a later analysis, a clonal expansion index for each public chain was calculated from normalized within-repertoire ranks of inferred template counts. In a later analysis, generation probabilities were computed with a VDJ recombination model fitted to out-of-frame rearrangements, and the resulting probabilities were checked against IGoR. Hypergeometric tests were used in a later analysis to score TCR-TCR, TCR-HLA and TCR-CMV co-occurrence, with a repertoire-size bias correction applied to the TCR pairs. A later analysis estimated false discovery rates by permuting HLA or CMV assignments 20 times. In a later analysis, co-occurring TCRs were grouped with DBSCAN, and TCRdist sequence similarity was added when clustering was performed within HLA-allele-positive subsets. Repertoires with fewer than 30,000 or more than 120,000 public chains, plus five repertoires with anomalous nucleotide sharing, were excluded from co-occurrence clustering. Entries here come from immuneACCESS through TCRdb and include only in-frame sequences with V and J called. Some clones fail to appear in such tables; in the studies checked, an unresolved V gene covers under half of the shortfall, and the cause of the remainder is unknown. The V and J calls and clone size come from that table; D and trimming were worked out from the DNA. The sample table lists around 150,000 clones, approximately 85% of them with a count of one. In total, the top ten clones hold 0.95% to 1% of the sample.

The chain couples TRBV11-2 to TRBJ2-2; TRBD2 is a weak D gene call, 5 bases matching. This receptor was taken from a girl aged 2-15 years in good health and CMV-seropositive. Sequencing was performed on PBMCs. The CDR3 here reads CASTPSSTGELFF. The sequenced DNA is TGTGCCAGCACCCCTAGCAGCACCGGGGAGCTGTTTTTT. The entire variable domain, with the stretches around the CDR3 drawn from the reference TRBV11-2 and TRBJ2-2 proteins, is EAGVAQSPRYKIIEKRQSVAFWCNPISGHATLYWYQQILGQGPKLLIQFQNNGVVDDSQLPKDRFSAERLKGVDSTLKIQPAKLEDSAVYLCASTPSSTGELFFGEGSRLTVL.